Here is one T cell receptor (beta chain) with its context. The clone's antigen remains unknown. Base qualities are not provided; no much larger clone lies one nucleotide away. The library was generated by multiplex PCR. For sequencing, an Illumina HiSeq 4000 was employed. TCR beta libraries were built with iRepertoire HTBI primers and Arm-PCR amplification of CDR3 regions. PCR products were gel purified before sequencing. Regarding the original processing steps: Across samples, 55 to 80 TRBV and approximately 15 TRBJ segments were identified and used for gene usage analysis of CDR3 amino acid clonotypes. COPE and FqMerger were used to merge the filtered high-quality paired reads into contigs. BLAST was used to align contigs to the IMGT TRBV, TRBD and TRBJ reference genes, and CDR3 was defined following IMGT. Any clonotype with a frequency above 0.1% was classified as a highly expanded clone. Repertoire diversity was measured by Shannon entropy, and V-J evenness by the Gini coefficient. A clonotype found in more than one individual was treated as public. The public sequencing data were trimmed at Q25 with fastp and processed into clonotypes with MiXCR by TCRdb, which kept only in-frame beta chains. Each CDR3 protein gets just one entry, which takes the most common genes and DNA from the rows behind it. The V and J calls and clone size come from TCRdb's table, not from the authors' own analysis. The sample has approximately 400,000 distinct CDR3 sequences on record, more than 13% of them singletons. Around 15% of the sample lies in the top ten.

The source of the sample is a study of regulatory T cells in long-lasting Graves disease (dated by TCRdb to the early 2020s). With respect to the entire study: Newly diagnosed Graves' disease patients had taken antithyroid drugs for less than 3 months. The study was conducted in China and was registered as a clinical trial. Peripheral blood TCR sequencing and RNA sequencing compared persistent Graves' disease patients with newly diagnosed Graves' disease patients. A total of about 35 samples underwent TCR sequencing, from about 13 patients with persistent Graves' disease and 20 or so patients with newly diagnosed Graves' disease.

The time point label on this specimen signifies: newly diagnosed GD, antithyroid drugs for less than 3 months. RNA was extracted from PBMCs in TRIzol for both TCR sequencing and RNA sequencing. Graves' disease was diagnosed according to American Thyroid Association guidelines. The patients came from an endocrinology department in Xi'an, China. Each patient gave approximately 10 milliliters of peripheral blood, collected in an EDTA anticoagulant tube. Ficoll Paque Plus density gradient separation was used to isolate PBMCs, and no additional T cell sorting was done. An Agilent 2100 Bioanalyzer and agarose gel were used to check RNA quality, while a NanoDrop 2000 measured RNA concentration. At the junction V is shortened by 7 bases and J by 0 bases, with 13 bases in between. Inclusive of the bounding cysteine and phenylalanine, the CDR3 is 14 residues long. Only the CDR3 DNA is retained, 42 bases long and in frame from the first base. The germline V gene (reference sequence) sets CDR1 to DFQATT and CDR2 to SNEGSKA.

Paper-wide results and their limitations: The authors noted that the small sample size was a limitation that may lower accuracy. Lower TCR Shannon entropy and fewer highly expanded clones were observed in persistent Graves' disease patients than in newly diagnosed patients, which suggested clonal expansion. Persistent patients shared more public clonotypes among themselves (around 2,800) than newly diagnosed patients did (more than 950). The study examined only peripheral blood because the primary lesion, thyroid tissue, could not be accessed. TRBV28, TRBJ1-2 and TRBJ2-5 were preferentially used in persistent disease, while TRBV20-1 and TRBJ2-1 were favored in newly diagnosed disease. Only the TCR beta chain was sequenced and analyzed.

This same sample was also taken into another study, of T cells in Graves' hyperthyroidism and ophthalmopathy. Drawing on the second study: Graves' hyperthyroidism was defined as stable when no progression to ophthalmopathy occurred over 18 months of follow-up. Hyperthyroidism patients were newly diagnosed, with disease duration under 2 months, and aged 18 to 65 years. Exclusion was applied to patients with uncontrolled infections, other autoimmune diseases, pregnancy or lactation. Clinical symptoms, serum thyroxine and TRAb, thyroid ultrasound, and orbital computed tomography formed the basis for the diagnoses. The TCR CDR3 was subjected to a first round of RT-PCR using the HTBI primer set and the Qiagen OneStep RT-PCR kit. Most expanded thyroid clonotypes (frequency above 0.001) were also found in blood, which suggests that blood repertoires may mirror thyroid immune responses. A 13 V-J signature model separated ophthalmopathy from stable hyperthyroidism, with around 91% sensitivity and approximately 81% specificity in cross-validation and 80%/75% in testing. In validation, the model predicted progression to ophthalmopathy a median of around six months before onset, with over 55% sensitivity and about 75% specificity. A discovery cohort of around 98 patients, 43 with Graves' ophthalmopathy and under 60 with stable Graves' hyperthyroidism, was used to find distinguishing TCR V-J signatures. Prospective prediction of ophthalmopathy was tested in an independent validation cohort consisting of 18 hyperthyroidism patients and over 15 patients who later progressed to ophthalmopathy. For training and testing, the 110 or so patients in the discovery cohort were randomly divided in a 7:3 ratio. Thyroid tissue and blood T-cell repertoires from over 5 Graves' hyperthyroidism patients were also compared in the study. Following sampling, methimazole starting at 30 mg daily was given to hyperthyroidism patients, and high-dose intravenous methylprednisolone was given to ophthalmopathy patients. The libraries were constructed in a second round of multiplex PCR and then size-selected and purified. The libraries were sequenced on an Illumina HiSeq2000 using paired-end 100 bp reads. SOAPnuke was used to process the raw data, throwing out any read that contained adapters or uncalled bases, had a mean Phred below 15, or lacked an exact constant-primer or identifier match. COPE v1.2.5 was used to merge the high-quality paired reads, and each unique nucleotide sequence was defined as a clonotype. Clonotypes were aligned to IMGT TRBV, TRBD and TRBJ reference segments using MiTCR v1.1. Only V-J combinations with frequency above 0.0001, covering 99% to 99.2% of repertoires, were analysed. A TCS score was defined as the ratio between F50 (clonal expansion) and ExV (chaos), using BLOSUM62-based TCRdist between CDR3 peptides within each V-J. Welch's t-statistics and random forest reduced around 510 V-J features to fewer than 15, which were used in a naive Bayes classifier (R e1071). No statistical method was used to fix the sample size in advance, and group allocation was not hidden from the investigators. TCR Vbeta CDR3 sequencing of roughly 140 peripheral blood samples (43 ophthalmopathy, 75 hyperthyroidism and some 17 progressor patients) is reported in the paper.

The receptor chain draws on TRBV20-1 and TRBJ2-1; confidence is insufficient to name the D gene. Sequenced here: peripheral blood mononuclear cells (PBMCs), sampled at new diagnosis, from a patient treated with antithyroid drugs. The TCR sequence derives from a woman aged 25-40 years with Graves disease. Donor details come from another sample of the same person, matched by shared clones. Here is the DNA: TGCAGTGGAAATTTTGGTAGCTCCTACAATGAGCAGTTCTTC. This codes for CSGNFGSSYNEQFF.